The TCR beta chain under discussion was sequenced for a study of OX40 agonist ivuxolimab in advanced cancers. In the study overall: Cohort: about 80% men, mean age around 55, aged about 20 to 80.

Profiling relied on immunoSEQ multiplex PCR, and the TCRdb table lists in-frame clones only, not all of them. The data hold roughly 77,000 clones, with around 93% observed a single time. Deletions cut 0 bases from V and 0 bases from J, with 18 bases between. The germline CDR1 and CDR2 sequences are LGHNA and YSLEER. CDR3 length: 18 residues. The source was CD4+ or CD8+ T cells sorted from blood, collected in a trial of the OX40 agonist ivuxolimab. This receptor was obtained from an adult with an advanced solid tumor such as melanoma, head and neck, liver or kidney cancer. The V and J genes are TRBV4-3 and TRBJ2-7, with D maybe TRBD1 (5 bases). The DNA of the CDR3 is TGCGCCAGCAGCCAAGATCTGGACAAAGGGATATTCTCCTACGAGCAGTACTTC. It encodes CASSQDLDKGIFSYEQYF.